The clone carrying this T cell receptor (beta chain) has just one count. What it binds is unknown. Assay used: immunoSEQ multiplex PCR; TCRdb lists only in-frame clones, some missing. Of tens of thousands of clones listed, 92% are singletons. Germline V CDR1 and CDR2: MNHNY, SVGAGI (reference sequence). V lost 6 bases to trimming and J lost 6 bases, with 12 bases between them. The CDR3 has 13 residues. This sample is drawn from a study of T cells in narcolepsy. The study's findings and limits: No autoreactive T cell clone sequences appeared in some memory CD4+ repertoires. Healthy controls reportedly lacked the autoreactive clonotypes serially found in patients' blood. Same-patient CSF and blood CD4+ T cell clonotypes included HCRT-specific and TRIB2-specific autoreactive ones.

The chain has TRBV6-6 and TRBJ2-1; a weak D match, TRBD2 (6 bases). The clonotype originates from a human donor with narcolepsy. Sequencing used CD45RA- memory CD4+ T cells from PBMCs. CDR3 DNA: TGTGCCAGCAGGGAGGGAGTTGTCAATGAGCAGTTCTTC. Its protein is CASREGVVNEQFF.